This TCR beta chain is drawn from a study of blood T cell repertoires in COVID-19. On the study more broadly: From the United States, Italy and Spain came samples of acute and convalescent COVID-19. T cells, B-cell-depleted T cells, or PBMCs provided the cDNA or gDNA that served as material.

Original processing notes: By means of reference gene primer amplification, nucleated cell counts were estimated. The protocol was immunoSEQ multiplex PCR, while the TCRdb copy is restricted to in-frame clones and leaves out a portion. That table is the source of V, J and clone size, and D and trimming were worked out from the DNA. The sample yields 65,000 to 90,000 clones, around 84% seen once. Germline V gene lookup returns CDR1 SGHRS and CDR2 YFSETQ. V lost 1 base, J lost 5 bases, and 8 bases lay in between. The CDR3 loop spans 13 amino acids. The chain couples TRBV5-1 to TRBJ2-3, with D possibly TRBD2 on 6 matching bases. This TCR came from a woman older than 75 in a cohort sampled during active or convalescent COVID-19. Source material: peripheral blood. DNA of the CDR3: TGCGCCAGCAGCTTGCGGGAGTTAGATACGCAGTATTTT. Translation: CASSLRELDTQYF.